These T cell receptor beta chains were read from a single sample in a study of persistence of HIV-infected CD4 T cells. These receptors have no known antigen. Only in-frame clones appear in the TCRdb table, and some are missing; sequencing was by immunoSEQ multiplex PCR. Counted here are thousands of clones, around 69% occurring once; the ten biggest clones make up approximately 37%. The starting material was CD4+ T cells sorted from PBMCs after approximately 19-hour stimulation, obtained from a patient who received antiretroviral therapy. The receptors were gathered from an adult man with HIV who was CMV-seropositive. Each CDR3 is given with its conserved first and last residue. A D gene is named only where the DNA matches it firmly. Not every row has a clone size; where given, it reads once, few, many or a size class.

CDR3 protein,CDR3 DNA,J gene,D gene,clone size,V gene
CASKLGQAGELFF,TGTGCCAGCAAGTTAGGACAGGCCGGGGAGCTGTTTTTT,TRBJ2-2,TRBD1,.,TRBV9
CATETPHPRYSNQPQHF,TGTGCCACCGAGACTCCTCACCCCCGTTATAGCAATCAGCCCCAGCATTTT,TRBJ1-5,.,few,TRBV6-9
CASSQDGTPLMNTQYF,TGCGCCAGCAGCCAAGACGGGACTCCCCTTATGAATACGCAGTATTTT,TRBJ2-3,.,.,TRBV4-3
CASSYSSTADGYTF,TGTGCCAGCAGTTACTCGAGCACAGCCGATGGCTACACCTTC,TRBJ1-2,.,.,TRBV6-2/TRBV6-3
CASRLGGDTQYF,TGCGCCAGCCGTTTGGGGGGAGATACGCAGTATTTT,TRBJ2-3,.,.,TRBV5-1
CASSSSHEQYF,TGTGCCAGCAGTTCGTCCCACGAGCAGTACTTC,TRBJ2-7,.,.,TRBV28
CASSYSRDRGRDEQFF,TGTGCCAGCAGTTACTCTCGGGACAGGGGGCGGGATGAGCAGTTCTTC,TRBJ2-1,TRBD1,.,TRBV6-5
CASSPGWDTEAFF,TGTGCCAGCAGCCCGGGCTGGGACACTGAAGCTTTCTTT,TRBJ1-1,.,.,TRBV7-9
CASSLGGGRETQYF,TGCGCCAGCAGCTTGGGGGGCGGACGGGAGACCCAGTACTTC,TRBJ2-5,.,.,TRBV5-1
CASTLGAGRDSNQPQHF,TGTGCCAGTACCCTCGGGGCAGGAAGAGATAGCAATCAGCCCCAGCATTTT,TRBJ1-5,.,.,TRBV19
CASSESTGGADTQYF,TGCGCCAGCAGTGAGTCGACGGGGGGGGCAGATACGCAGTATTTT,TRBJ2-3,TRBD2,.,TRBV10-1
CASTLWGRGETDTQYF,TGTGCCAGCACACTATGGGGGCGGGGGGAAACAGATACGCAGTATTTT,TRBJ2-3,TRBD2,few,TRBV7-2
CASSYSGIAKNIQYF,TGTGCCAGCAGTTACTCTGGCATAGCCAAAAACATTCAGTACTTC,TRBJ2-4,.,.,TRBV6-2/TRBV6-3